This passage covers 12 T cell receptor beta chains from one sample sequenced in a study of T cell responses to AZD1222 COVID-19 vaccine. The table came from immunoSEQ multiplex PCR; TCRdb's copy has only in-frame clones and leaves some out. The top ten clones hold approximately 5.2% of a sample with roughly 92,000 clones, approximately 88% of them seen once. The material sequenced was peripheral blood, taken 28 days after the second AZD1222 dose. The receptors originated from an adult who received the AZD1222 COVID-19 vaccine.

The V call is TRBV9, the J call TRBJ1-3; 8 bases match TRBD1. The germline gives CDR1 SGDLS, CDR2 YYNGEE. This CDR3 has 15 residues. J lost 2 bases, V lost 3 bases, and 4 bases had no gene match. CDR3 in DNA: TGTGCCAGCAGCGCGACAGGGGTGGCTGGAAACACCATATATTTT. This codes for CASSATGVAGNTIYF.

The chain couples TRBV12-3 or TRBV12-4 to TRBJ1-2; 8 bases are a match to TRBD1. J gave up 4 bases and V 6 bases, and 1 base lay outside the gene matches. The CDR3 runs to 12 residues. The CDR3 DNA follows: TGTGCCAGCAGCGGGACAGGCTATGGCTACACCTTC. It specifies CASSGTGYGYTF.

V and J are TRBV19 and TRBJ2-1; D might be TRBD2 (5 bases). This CDR3 comprises 13 residues. The germline CDR1 and CDR2 sequences are LNHDA and SQIVND (reference sequence). V was pared by 3 bases and J by 7 bases, with 10 bases between. CDR3 nucleotide sequence: TGTGCCAGTAGTATTGGTAGCGTAAATGAGCAGTTCTTC. The encoded protein is CASSIGSVNEQFF.

The V call is TRBV7-8, the J call TRBJ1-6, with no clear D. The CDR3 totals 15 residues. Germline V gene data show CDR1 as SGHVS and CDR2 as FQNEAQ. V dropped 4 bases and J dropped 6 bases, with 13 bases sitting between them. The chain's CDR3 is CASSSRQTGNSPLHF. As DNA, the CDR3 is TGTGCCAGCAGCTCCCGACAAACGGGTAATTCACCCCTCCACTTT.

This chain connects TRBV18 to TRBJ2-5; D not certain. Germline V gene lookup returns CDR1 KGHSH and CDR2 LQKENI. The length of the CDR3 is 14 residues. V lost 0 bases and J 1 base, leaving 6 bases between the germline ends. The CDR3 nucleotides read TGTGCCAGCTCACCACCGTCCAGCCAAGAGACCCAGTACTTC. Translated: CASSPPSSQETQYF. Full variable domain (missing parts from reference TRBV18 and TRBJ2-5): NAGVMQNPRHLVRRRGQEARLRCSPMKGHSHVYWYRQLPEEGLKFMVYLQKENIIDESGMPKERFSAEFPKEGPSILRIQQVVRGDSAAYFCASSPPSSQETQYFGPGTRLLVL.

The chain has TRBV6-5 and TRBJ2-7; possibly TRBD1 or TRBD2 for D (5 bases each). The V end lost 0 bases, the J end lost 5 bases, and 11 bases lay between the germline ends. The CDR3 totals 14 residues. The V gene's germline CDR1 is MNHEY and CDR2 SVGAGI. This chain's CDR3 is CASSYSRGSDEQYF. The CDR3 DNA is TGTGCCAGCAGTTACTCGAGGGGTAGCGACGAGCAGTACTTC.

This clone occurred once. The rearrangement joins TRBV11-2 to TRBJ2-7; D is possibly TRBD2 (5 bases). Germline-derived CDR1 and CDR2 are SGHAT and FQNNGV. The V and J ends lost 5 bases and 2 bases respectively, with 13 bases between them. The CDR3 loop spans 14 amino acids. CDR3 sequence: CASSLWTGTYEQYF. The CDR3 coding sequence is TGTGCCAGCAGCCTCTGGACGGGAACCTACGAGCAGTACTTC.

Only a few counts were recorded for this clone. The V and J genes are TRBV18 and TRBJ1-4, with TRBD1 matching 8 bases. The germline CDR1 and CDR2 sequences are KGHSH and LQKENI. V dropped 4 bases and J dropped 8; count of bases not matched to a gene: 9. This CDR3 is 15 amino acids long. CDR3 region: CASSLMTGDHEKLFF. CDR3 in DNA: TGTGCCAGCTCACTAATGACAGGGGACCACGAAAAACTGTTTTTT. Full variable domain (rest looked up from reference TRBV18 and TRBJ1-4): NAGVMQNPRHLVRRRGQEARLRCSPMKGHSHVYWYRQLPEEGLKFMVYLQKENIIDESGMPKERFSAEFPKEGPSILRIQQVVRGDSAAYFCASSLMTGDHEKLFFGSGTQLSVL.

This chain joins TRBV9 and TRBJ2-1; TRBD2 matches at 9 bases. CDR1 and CDR2 from the germline V gene are SGDLS and YYNGEE. CDR3 size: 14 residues. J lost 5 bases, V lost 3 bases, and 3 bases had no gene match. CDR3 sequence (DNA): TGTGCCAGCAGCGCGACTAGCGGTGACAATGAGCAGTTCTTC. Its protein is CASSATSGDNEQFF.

This chain links TRBV7-2 with TRBJ2-5, with D perhaps TRBD2 (5 bases). In germline, CDR1 is SGHTA, CDR2 FQGNSA. With 1 base removed from V and 5 bases from J, the gap between germline ends came to 17 bases. The CDR3 runs 16 residues. The CDR3 coding sequence is TGTGCCAGCAGCTTAGGAGACGGGGTGGCAGTGGAGACCCAGTACTTC. It encodes CASSLGDGVAVETQYF. The full variable domain, in which reference TRBV7-2 and TRBJ2-5 provide the parts outside the CDR3, is GAGVSQSPSNKVTEKGKDVELRCDPISGHTALYWYRQSLGQGLEFLIYFQGNSAPDKSGLPSDRFSAERTGGSVSTLTIQRTQQEDSAVYLCASSLGDGVAVETQYFGPGTRLLVL.

The rearrangement joins TRBV18 to TRBJ1-6, with 8 nucleotides matching TRBD1. CDR1 KGHSH and CDR2 LQKENI come from the germline V gene. V was pared by 3 bases and J by 11 bases, with 6 bases of the junction left unmatched. This CDR3 is 14 amino acids long. The CDR3 reads CASSPGRGPTPLHF. The CDR3 coding sequence is TGTGCCAGCTCACCGGGCAGGGGGCCTACACCCCTCCACTTT.

This chain uses TRBV5-1 with TRBJ2-2; tentatively, D is TRBD2 (5 bases). CDR1 is SGHRS, CDR2 YFSETQ, per germline. V lost 0 bases and J 2 bases, leaving 8 bases between the germline ends. There are 15 residues in the CDR3. CDR3 sequence: CASSLGGANTGELFF. The CDR3 bases are TGCGCCAGCAGCTTGGGGGGAGCCAACACCGGGGAGCTGTTTTTT. The full variable domain, rest sourced from reference TRBV5-1 and TRBJ2-2, is KAGVTQTPRYLIKTRGQQVTLSCSPISGHRSVSWYQQTPGQGLQFLFEYFSETQRNKGNFPGRFSGRQFSNSRSEMNVSTLELGDSALYLCASSLGGANTGELFFGEGSRLTVL.